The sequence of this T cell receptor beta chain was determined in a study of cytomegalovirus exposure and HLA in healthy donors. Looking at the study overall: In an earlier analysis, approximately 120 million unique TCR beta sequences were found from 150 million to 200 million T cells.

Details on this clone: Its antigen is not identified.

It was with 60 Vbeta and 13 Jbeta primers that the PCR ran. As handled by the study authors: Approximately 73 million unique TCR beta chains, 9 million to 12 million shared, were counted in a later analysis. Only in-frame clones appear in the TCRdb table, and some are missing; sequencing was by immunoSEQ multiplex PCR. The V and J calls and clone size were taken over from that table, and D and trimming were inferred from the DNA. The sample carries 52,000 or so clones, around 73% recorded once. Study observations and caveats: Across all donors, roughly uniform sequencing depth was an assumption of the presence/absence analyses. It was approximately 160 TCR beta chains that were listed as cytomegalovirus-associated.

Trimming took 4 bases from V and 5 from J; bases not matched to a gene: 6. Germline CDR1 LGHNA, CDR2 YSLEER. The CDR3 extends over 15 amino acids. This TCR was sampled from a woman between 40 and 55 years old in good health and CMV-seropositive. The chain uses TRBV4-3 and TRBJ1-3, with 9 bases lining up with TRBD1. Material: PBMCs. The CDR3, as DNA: TGCGCCAGCAGCCCTACCGGGACAGGGAGAAACACCATATATTTT. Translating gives CASSPTGTGRNTIYF.